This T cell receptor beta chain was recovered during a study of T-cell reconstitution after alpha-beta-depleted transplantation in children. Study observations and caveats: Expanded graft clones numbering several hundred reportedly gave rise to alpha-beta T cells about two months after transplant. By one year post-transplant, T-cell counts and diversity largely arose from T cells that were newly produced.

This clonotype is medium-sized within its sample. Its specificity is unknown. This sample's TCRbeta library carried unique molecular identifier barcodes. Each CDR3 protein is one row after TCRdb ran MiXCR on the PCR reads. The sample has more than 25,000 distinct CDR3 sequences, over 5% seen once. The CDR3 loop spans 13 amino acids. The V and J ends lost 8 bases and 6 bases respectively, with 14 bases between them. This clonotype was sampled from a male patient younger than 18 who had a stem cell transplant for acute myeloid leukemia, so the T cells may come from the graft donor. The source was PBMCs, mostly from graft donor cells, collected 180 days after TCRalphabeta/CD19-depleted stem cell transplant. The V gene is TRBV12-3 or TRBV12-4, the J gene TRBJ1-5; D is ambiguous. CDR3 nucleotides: TGTGCCAGCTCCGGTAGAGGGATTCAGCCCCAGCATTTT. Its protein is CASSGRGIQPQHF.